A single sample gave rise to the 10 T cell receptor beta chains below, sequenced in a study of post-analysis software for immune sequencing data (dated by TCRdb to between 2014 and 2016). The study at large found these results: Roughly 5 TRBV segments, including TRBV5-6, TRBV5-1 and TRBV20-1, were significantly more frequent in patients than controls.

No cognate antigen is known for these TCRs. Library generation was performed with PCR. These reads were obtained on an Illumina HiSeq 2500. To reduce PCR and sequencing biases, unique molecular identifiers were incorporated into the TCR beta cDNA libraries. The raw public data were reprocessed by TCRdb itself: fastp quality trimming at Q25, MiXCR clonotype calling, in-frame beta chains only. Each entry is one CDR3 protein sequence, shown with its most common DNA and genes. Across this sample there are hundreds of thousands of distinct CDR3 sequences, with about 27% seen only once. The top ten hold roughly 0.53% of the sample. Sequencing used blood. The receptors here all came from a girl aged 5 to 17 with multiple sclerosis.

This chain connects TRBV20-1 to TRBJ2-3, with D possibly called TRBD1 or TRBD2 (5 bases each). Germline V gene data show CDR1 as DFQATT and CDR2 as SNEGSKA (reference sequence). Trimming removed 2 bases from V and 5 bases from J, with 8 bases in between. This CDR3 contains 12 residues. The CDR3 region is CSARLGEDTQYF. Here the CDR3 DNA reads TGCAGTGCTAGATTGGGGGAAGATACGCAGTATTTT.

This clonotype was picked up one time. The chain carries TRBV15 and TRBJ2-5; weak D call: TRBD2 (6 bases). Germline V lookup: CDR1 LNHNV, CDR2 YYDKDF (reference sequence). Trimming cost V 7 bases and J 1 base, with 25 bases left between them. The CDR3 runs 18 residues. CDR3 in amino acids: CATTLKDLAGSPQETQYF. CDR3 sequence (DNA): TGTGCCACCACCTTAAAGGACTTGGCGGGGTCCCCCCAAGAGACCCAGTACTTC.

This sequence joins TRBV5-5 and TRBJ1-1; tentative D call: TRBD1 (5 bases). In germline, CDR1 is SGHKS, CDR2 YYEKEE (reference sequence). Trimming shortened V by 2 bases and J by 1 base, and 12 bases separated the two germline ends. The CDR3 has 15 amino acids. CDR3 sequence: CASSLLGGENTEAFF. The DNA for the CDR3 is TGTGCCAGCAGCTTACTGGGGGGGGAGAACACTGAAGCTTTCTTT.

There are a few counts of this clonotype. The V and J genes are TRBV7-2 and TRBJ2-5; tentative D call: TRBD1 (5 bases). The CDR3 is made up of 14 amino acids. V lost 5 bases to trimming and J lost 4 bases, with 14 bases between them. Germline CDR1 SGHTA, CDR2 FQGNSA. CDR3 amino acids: CASSRPGQRETQYF. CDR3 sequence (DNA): TGTGCCAGCAGCCGACCAGGGCAGCGAGAGACCCAGTACTTC. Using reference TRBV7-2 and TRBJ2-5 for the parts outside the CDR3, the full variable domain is GAGVSQSPSNKVTEKGKDVELRCDPISGHTALYWYRQSLGQGLEFLIYFQGNSAPDKSGLPSDRFSAERTGGSVSTLTIQRTQQEDSAVYLCASSRPGQRETQYFGPGTRLLVL.

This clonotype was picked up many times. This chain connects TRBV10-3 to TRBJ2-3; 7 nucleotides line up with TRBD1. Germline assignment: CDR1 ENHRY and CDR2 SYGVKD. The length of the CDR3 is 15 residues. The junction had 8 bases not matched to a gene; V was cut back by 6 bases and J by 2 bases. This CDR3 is CAIRAYGTATDTQYF. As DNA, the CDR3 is TGTGCCATCAGAGCATACGGGACAGCCACAGATACGCAGTATTTT.

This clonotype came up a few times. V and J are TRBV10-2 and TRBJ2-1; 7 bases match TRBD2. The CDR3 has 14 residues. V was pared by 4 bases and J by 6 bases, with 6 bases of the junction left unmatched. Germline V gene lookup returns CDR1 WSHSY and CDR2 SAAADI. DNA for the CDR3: TGCGCCAGCAGTGTGCGGGGGTGGGGCAATGAGCAGTTCTTC. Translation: CASSVRGWGNEQFF.

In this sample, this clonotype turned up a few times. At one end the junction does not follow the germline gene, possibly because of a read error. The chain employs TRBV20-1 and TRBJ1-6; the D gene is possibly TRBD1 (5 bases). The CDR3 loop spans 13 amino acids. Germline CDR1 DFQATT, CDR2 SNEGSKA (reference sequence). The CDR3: CSTSGQGRSPLHF. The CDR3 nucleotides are TGCAGTACTAGCGGCCAGGGACGCTCACCCCTCCACTTT.

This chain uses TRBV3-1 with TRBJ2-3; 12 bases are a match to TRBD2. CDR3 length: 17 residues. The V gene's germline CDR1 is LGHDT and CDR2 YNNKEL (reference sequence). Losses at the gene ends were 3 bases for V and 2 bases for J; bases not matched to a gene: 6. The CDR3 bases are TGTGCCAGCAGCCACTGGACTAGCGGGACTTCCACAGATACGCAGTATTTT. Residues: CASSHWTSGTSTDTQYF.

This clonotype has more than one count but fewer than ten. CDR3 nucleotide sequence: TGTGCCAGCAGCTTCTTAGCGGGGGGGCTGAATGAGCAGTTCTTC. The encoded protein is CASSFLAGGLNEQFF. This sequence joins TRBV11-1 and TRBJ2-1, with TRBD2 identical over 11 bases. Germline V CDR1 and CDR2: SGHAT, FQDESV (reference sequence). V shed 3 bases, J shed 7 bases, and the junction held 5 bases outside the gene matches. CDR3 length equals 15 residues.

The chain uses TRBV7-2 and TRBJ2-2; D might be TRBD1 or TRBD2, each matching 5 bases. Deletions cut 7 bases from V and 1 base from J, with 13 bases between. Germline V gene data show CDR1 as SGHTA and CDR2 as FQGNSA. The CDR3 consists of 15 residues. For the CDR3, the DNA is TGTGCCAGCACCCAAAGGGGAGTGAACACCGGGGAGCTGTTTTTT. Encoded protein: CASTQRGVNTGELFF.